This T cell receptor (beta chain) came from a study of T cell responses to AZD1222 COVID-19 vaccine. Trimming cost V 7 bases and J 9 bases, with 16 bases left between them. This CDR3 is built from 12 residues. Generated by immunoSEQ multiplex PCR, the TCRdb table keeps only in-frame clones and is missing some. The data contain more than 85,000 clones, less than 90% of them singletons. This TCR was recovered from an adult in good health. The J gene is TRBJ2-7, the V gene TRBV12-3 or TRBV12-4; D is unresolved. The material sequenced was peripheral blood, taken on day 0 of AZD1222 vaccination. CDR3 residues: CASTSPPGRQYF. CDR3 nucleotide sequence: TGTGCCAGCACCTCCCCCCCGGGTCGGCAGTACTTC.